This T cell receptor (beta chain) was recovered during a study of blood T cells in healthy people across ages (dated by TCRdb to 2014 to 2015). Concerning the study at large: Template switching captured roughly one uniquely barcoded TCR beta cDNA molecule per two T cells in model experiments. To track age-related changes in TCR beta repertoire diversity, the study relied on deep sequencing normalized with unique cDNA molecular identifiers. Donors were grouped into four age groups: young (average roughly 17 years), middle-aged (over 35), aged (roughly 62) and long-lived (over 80). To avoid experimental bias, donors of different ages were randomly spread across the sequencing lanes. For two donors (one aged 18 to 29 and one aged 80 or older), the study analyzed two additional independent replicas of 1 million unique cDNA reads from the same blood draw.

Libraries were constructed by 5' RACE. TCRdb lists the instrument as Illumina HiSeq 2500. A second PCR of about 6 to 11 cycles was run with a J-beta primer mix and a sample-barcoded 5' primer. A template-switch 5' adaptor carrying 12 random nucleotides introduced a unique molecular identifier onto each TCR beta cDNA molecule. Each sample yielded at least 3 million CDR3-containing paired-end reads. First-strand cDNA synthesis was performed from all RNA using the Mint cDNA synthesis kit, with priming by a TRBC-specific oligonucleotide. After uracil-DNA glycosylase treatment, a first 18-cycle PCR used universal primers M1SS and BC2_uni_R on all cDNA. As for the original processing: For normalization, 1 million high-quality reads were randomly selected from each sample, with every read carrying a distinct molecular identifier. Instead of being binned into consensus sequences, reads that shared molecular identifiers were thrown out. MiTCR, set to a Q25 quality threshold and the strictest error-elimination algorithm, was used for CDR3 identification, clonotype clustering and error correction. A nonparametric unseen species model with Euler transformation was used to estimate lower-bound total TCR beta diversity. In TCRdb, the public reads were trimmed at Q25 with fastp and aligned with MiXCR, with productive beta chains retained. CDR3 protein sequences are deduplicated, and each keeps its most common genes and DNA. For this entry, the V and J calls and clone size follow TCRdb and not the study's own pipeline. This sample holds hundreds of thousands of distinct CDR3 sequences; around a fifth were observed only once. Approximately 3.6% of the sample lies in the top ten.

On the study overall, not on this receptor specifically: Total diversity estimates from one million sequenced T cells were considered lower bounds and underestimates. Since profiling was done on bulk unsorted PBMCs, naive and antigen-experienced compartments could not be conclusively compared. Compared with the aged group, the long-lived group had more naive CD4+ T cells, fewer expanded clones and increased TCR diversity, a pattern suggesting age selection. As age increased, observed TCR beta diversity per million T cells dropped in a roughly linear way, and a significant reduction was already evident by age 40. The percentage of naive T cells measured by flow cytometry correlated strongly with observed TCR beta diversity. The CMV infection status of donors was not known, potentially confounding age-related changes in expanded clonotypes.

The 39 donors, aged about 6 to 90 years, were systemically healthy Caucasian individuals from Russia. Each donor gave roughly 9 milliliters of peripheral blood, drawn into EDTA-treated Vacutainer tubes. Ficoll-Paque density-gradient centrifugation was used to isolate PBMCs, with at least 6.5 million obtained per sample. Trizol reagent was used to extract total RNA from the PBMCs, yielding at least 5 micrograms per sample. For every donor, an aliquot of PBMCs went through flow cytometry to measure the percentages of naive CD45RAhigh/CD27high T cells. Only a few counts were recorded for this clonotype. What this receptor recognizes is not known. It has no much larger one-base neighbor in the sample; base qualities were not kept. CDR1 and CDR2 were assigned from the germline V gene as ENHRY and SYGVKD. The CDR3 numbers 15 residues from cysteine through phenylalanine. Just CDR3 DNA is preserved here, 45 bases in frame from base 1.

The chain couples TRBV10-3 to TRBJ2-1; the D call is possibly TRBD1 or TRBD2, each sharing 5 bases. The DNA end is more similar to TRBJ2-5, so the J call may be wrong. This TCR was sampled from a man between 70 and 80 years old in good health. The sequenced sample consisted of blood. The DNA is as follows: TGTGCCATCAGTGAGGAGGGGCCAGCTCGGGAGACCCAGTACTTC. Translated, this is CAISEEGPARETQYF.